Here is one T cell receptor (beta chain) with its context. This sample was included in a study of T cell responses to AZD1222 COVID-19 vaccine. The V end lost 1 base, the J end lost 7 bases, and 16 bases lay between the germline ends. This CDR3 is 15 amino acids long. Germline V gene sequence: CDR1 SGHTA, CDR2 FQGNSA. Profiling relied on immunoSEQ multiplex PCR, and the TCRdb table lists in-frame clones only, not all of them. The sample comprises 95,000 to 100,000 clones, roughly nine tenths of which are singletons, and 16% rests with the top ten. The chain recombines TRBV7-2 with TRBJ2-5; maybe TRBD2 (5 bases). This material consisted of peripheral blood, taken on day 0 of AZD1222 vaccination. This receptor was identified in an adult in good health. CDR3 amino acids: CASSLVILGGGTQYF. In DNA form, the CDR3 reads TGTGCCAGCAGCTTAGTTATCCTAGGCGGAGGGACCCAGTACTTC.